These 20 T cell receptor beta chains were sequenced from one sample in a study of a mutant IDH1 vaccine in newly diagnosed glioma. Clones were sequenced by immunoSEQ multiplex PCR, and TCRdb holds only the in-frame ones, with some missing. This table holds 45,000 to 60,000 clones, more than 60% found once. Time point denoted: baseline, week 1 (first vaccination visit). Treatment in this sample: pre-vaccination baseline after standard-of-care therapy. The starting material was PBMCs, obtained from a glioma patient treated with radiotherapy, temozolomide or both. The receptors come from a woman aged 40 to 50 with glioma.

The CDR3 loop is CASSPRGIAYNEQFF. DNA of the CDR3: TGTGCCAGCAGCCCCCGGGGGATCGCCTACAATGAGCAGTTCTTC. The V gene is TRBV7-9, the J gene TRBJ2-1; D perhaps matches TRBD2 (6 bases). CDR1 and CDR2 from the germline V gene are SEHNR and FQNEAQ (reference sequence). CDR3 length: 15 residues. V lost 5 bases to trimming and J lost 2 bases, with 13 bases between them.

CDR3 in amino acids: CAWSKQGTQPQHF. The CDR3 DNA reads TGTGCCTGGAGTAAACAGGGCACTCAGCCCCAGCATTTT. The V and J genes are TRBV30 and TRBJ1-5, with TRBD1 as a possible D gene (6 bases). The CDR3 runs 13 residues. The germline CDR1 and CDR2 sequences are GTSNPN and SVGIG (reference sequence). Deletions cut 2 bases from V and 6 bases from J, with 11 bases between.

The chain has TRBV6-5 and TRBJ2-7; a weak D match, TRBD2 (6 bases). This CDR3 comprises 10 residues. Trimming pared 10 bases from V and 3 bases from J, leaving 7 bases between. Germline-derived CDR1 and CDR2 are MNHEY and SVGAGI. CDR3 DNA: TGTGCCACGGGAGTCTACGAGCAGTACTTC. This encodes CATGVYEQYF.

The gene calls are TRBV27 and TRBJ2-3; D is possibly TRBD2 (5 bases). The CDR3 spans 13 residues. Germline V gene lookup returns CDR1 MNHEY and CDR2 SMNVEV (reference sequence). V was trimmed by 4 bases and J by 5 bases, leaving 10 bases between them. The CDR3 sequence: CASSYASLDTQYF. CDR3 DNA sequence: TGTGCCAGCAGTTATGCTAGCTTAGATACGCAGTATTTT.

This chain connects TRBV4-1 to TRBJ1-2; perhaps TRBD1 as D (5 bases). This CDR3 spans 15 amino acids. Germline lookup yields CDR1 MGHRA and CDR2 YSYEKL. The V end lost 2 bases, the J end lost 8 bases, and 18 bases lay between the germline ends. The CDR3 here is CASSQIGTPLGGYTF. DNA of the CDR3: TGCGCCAGCAGCCAAATAGGGACGCCCCTGGGGGGCTACACCTTC.

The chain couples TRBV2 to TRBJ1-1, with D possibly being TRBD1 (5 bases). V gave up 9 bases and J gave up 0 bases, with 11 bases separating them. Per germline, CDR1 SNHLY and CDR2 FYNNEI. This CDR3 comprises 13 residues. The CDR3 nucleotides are TGTGCCAGTAAAGACAGCATGAACACTGAAGCTTTCTTT. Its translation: CASKDSMNTEAFF.

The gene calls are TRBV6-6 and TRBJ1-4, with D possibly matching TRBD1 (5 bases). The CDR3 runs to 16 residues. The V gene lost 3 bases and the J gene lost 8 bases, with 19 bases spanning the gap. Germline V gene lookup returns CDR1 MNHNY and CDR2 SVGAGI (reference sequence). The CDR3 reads CASSYSGWRGGEKLFF. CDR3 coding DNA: TGTGCCAGCAGTTATTCGGGTTGGAGGGGCGGGGAAAAACTGTTTTTT.

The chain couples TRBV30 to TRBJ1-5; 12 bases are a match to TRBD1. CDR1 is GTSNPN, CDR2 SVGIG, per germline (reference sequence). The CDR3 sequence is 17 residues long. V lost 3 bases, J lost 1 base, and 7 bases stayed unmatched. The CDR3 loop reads CAWRSGTGGPSNQPQHF. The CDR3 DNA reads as TGTGCCTGGAGGTCCGGGACAGGGGGCCCCAGCAATCAGCCCCAGCATTTT.

CDR3 nucleotide sequence: TGTGCCAGCTTTAACCTAGCTAACTATGGCTACACCTTC. This encodes CASFNLANYGYTF. The chain has TRBV18 and TRBJ1-2, with D uncertain. The ends were cut back, 7 bases at V and 0 bases at J, with 9 bases in the middle. CDR3 length: 13 amino acids. The germline V gene encodes CDR1 KGHSH and CDR2 LQKENI. The complete variable domain, with remaining parts taken from reference TRBV18 and TRBJ1-2, reads NAGVMQNPRHLVRRRGQEARLRCSPMKGHSHVYWYRQLPEEGLKFMVYLQKENIIDESGMPKERFSAEFPKEGPSILRIQQVVRGDSAAYFCASFNLANYGYTFGSGTRLTVV.

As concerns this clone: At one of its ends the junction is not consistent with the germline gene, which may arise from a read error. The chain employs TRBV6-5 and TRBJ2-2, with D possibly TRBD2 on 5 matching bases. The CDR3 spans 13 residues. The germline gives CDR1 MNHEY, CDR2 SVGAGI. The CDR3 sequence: CASNGGNTGKLFF. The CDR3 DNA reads TGTGCCAGCAACGGCGGTAACACCGGGAAGCTGTTTTTT.

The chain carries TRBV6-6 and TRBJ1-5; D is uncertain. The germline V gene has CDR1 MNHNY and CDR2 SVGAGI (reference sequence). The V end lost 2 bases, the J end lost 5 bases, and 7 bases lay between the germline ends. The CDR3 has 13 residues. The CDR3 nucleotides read TGTGCCAGCAGTTACCTTCCCGATCAGCCCCAGCATTTT. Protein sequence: CASSYLPDQPQHF.

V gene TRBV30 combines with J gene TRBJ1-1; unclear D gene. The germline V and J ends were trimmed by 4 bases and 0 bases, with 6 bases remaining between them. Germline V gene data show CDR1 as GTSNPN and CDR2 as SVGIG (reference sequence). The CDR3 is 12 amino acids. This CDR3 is CAWKHLNTEAFF. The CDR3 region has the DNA TGTGCCTGGAAACACCTGAACACTGAAGCTTTCTTT.

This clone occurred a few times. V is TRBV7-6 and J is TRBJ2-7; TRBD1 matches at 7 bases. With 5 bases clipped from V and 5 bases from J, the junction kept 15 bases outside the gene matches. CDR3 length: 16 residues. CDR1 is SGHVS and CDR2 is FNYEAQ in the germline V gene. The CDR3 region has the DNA TGTGCCAGCAGCCCCCGACAGGGCCCCTTCCTCAACGAGCAGTACTTC. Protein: CASSPRQGPFLNEQYF.

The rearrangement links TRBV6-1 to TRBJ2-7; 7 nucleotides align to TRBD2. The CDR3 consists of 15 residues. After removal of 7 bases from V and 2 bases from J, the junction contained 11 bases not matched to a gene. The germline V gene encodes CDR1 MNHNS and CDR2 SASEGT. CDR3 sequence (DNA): TGTGCCAGCACCGGAAAGACGGGGGGTACCTACGAGCAGTACTTC. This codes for CASTGKTGGTYEQYF.

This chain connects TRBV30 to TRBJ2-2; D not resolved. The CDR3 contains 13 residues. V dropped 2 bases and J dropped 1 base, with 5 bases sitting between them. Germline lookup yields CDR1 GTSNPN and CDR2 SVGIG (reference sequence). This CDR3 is CAWSTGNTGELFF. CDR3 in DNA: TGTGCCTGGAGTACGGGGAACACCGGGGAGCTGTTTTTT.

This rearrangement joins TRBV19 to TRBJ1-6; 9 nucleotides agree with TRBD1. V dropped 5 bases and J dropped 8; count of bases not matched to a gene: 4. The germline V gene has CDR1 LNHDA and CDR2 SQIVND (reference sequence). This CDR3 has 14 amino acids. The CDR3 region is CASSFGQGHSPLHF. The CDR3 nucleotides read TGTGCCAGTAGTTTTGGACAGGGGCATTCACCCCTCCACTTT.

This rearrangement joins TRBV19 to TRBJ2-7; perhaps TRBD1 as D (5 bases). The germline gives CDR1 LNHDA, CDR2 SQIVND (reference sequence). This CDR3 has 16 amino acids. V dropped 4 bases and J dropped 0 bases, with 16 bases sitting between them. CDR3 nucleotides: TGTGCCAGTAGTAGTCCGCAGGGTCGAAGCTCCTACGAGCAGTACTTC. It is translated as CASSSPQGRSSYEQYF. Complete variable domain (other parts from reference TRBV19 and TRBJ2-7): DGGITQSPKYLFRKEGQNVTLSCEQNLNHDAMYWYRQDPGQGLRLIYYSQIVNDFQKGDIAEGYSVSREKKESFPLTVTSAQKNPTAFYLCASSSPQGRSSYEQYFGPGTRLTVT.

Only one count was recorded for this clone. The CDR3 coding sequence is TGTGCCAGCAGCGGGGGACTAGCGGGGAAAGAGACCCAGTACTTC. This sequence encodes CASSGGLAGKETQYF. The V call is TRBV7-9, the J call TRBJ2-5; 13 bases align to TRBD2. The CDR3 sequence is 15 residues long. From germline, CDR1 is SEHNR and CDR2 FQNEAQ (reference sequence). With V trimmed by 5 bases and J by 3 bases, 3 bases remained unmatched.

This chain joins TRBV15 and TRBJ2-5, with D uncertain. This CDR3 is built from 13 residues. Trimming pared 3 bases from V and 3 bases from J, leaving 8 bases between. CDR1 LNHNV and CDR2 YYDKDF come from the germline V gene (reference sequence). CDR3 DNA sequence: TGTGCCACCAGCAGCCACAGCGAAGAGACCCAGTACTTC. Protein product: CATSSHSEETQYF.

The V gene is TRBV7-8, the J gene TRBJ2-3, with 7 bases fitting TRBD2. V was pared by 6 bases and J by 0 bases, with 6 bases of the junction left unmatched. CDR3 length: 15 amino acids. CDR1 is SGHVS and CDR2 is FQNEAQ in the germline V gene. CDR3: CASRPSGASTDTQYF. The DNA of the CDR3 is TGTGCCAGCAGACCGAGCGGGGCTAGCACAGATACGCAGTATTTT.